One T cell receptor (beta chain) is described in this entry. Its antigen is as yet unknown. This specimen belongs to a study of T cell repertoires in cytomegalovirus infection. Looking at the study overall: Matching HLA type and CMV infection were both indicated by public TCR beta signatures.

In TCRdb, the reads were re-called with MiXCR into one record per CDR3 protein. The sample carries fewer than 300,000 distinct CDR3 sequences, roughly a quarter recorded once. Whole-study results and caveats: The study found HLA-C-restricted CMV-specific TCR beta clonotypes dominating the ex vivo response.

Trimming cost V 5 bases and J 5 bases, with 22 bases left between them. Germline assignment: CDR1 MNHEY and CDR2 SVGEGT. The CDR3 sequence is 17 residues long. J is TRBJ1-5 and V is TRBV6-2 or TRBV6-3, with unresolved D. Sequencing was performed on PBMCs. This TCR came from a human donor in good health (CMV status not recorded). Some clones in this sample may be carry-over from other donors' samples. Here the CDR3 reads CASSINGLEGGYQPQHF. The DNA of the CDR3 is TGTGCCAGCAGTATAAATGGTCTGGAGGGCGGATATCAGCCCCAGCATTTT.